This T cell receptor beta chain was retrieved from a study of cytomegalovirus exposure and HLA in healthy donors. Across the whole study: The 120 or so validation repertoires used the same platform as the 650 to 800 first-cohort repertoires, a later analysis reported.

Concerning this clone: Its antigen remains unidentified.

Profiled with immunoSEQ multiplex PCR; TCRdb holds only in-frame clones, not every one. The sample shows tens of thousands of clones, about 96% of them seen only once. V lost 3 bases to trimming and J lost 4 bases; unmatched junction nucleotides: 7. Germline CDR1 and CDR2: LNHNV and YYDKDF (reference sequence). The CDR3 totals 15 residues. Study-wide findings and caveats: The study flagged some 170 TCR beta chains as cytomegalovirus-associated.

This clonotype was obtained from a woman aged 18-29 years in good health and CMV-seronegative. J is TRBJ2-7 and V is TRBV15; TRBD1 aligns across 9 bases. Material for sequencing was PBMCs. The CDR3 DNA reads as TGTGCCACCAGCAGCCGGGGGACAGGGTATTACGAGCAGTACTTC. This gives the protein CATSSRGTGYYEQYF.